This T cell receptor beta chain originates from a study of T cell changes during pregnancy in multiple sclerosis. This CDR3 contains 16 residues. Germline V gene sequence: CDR1 SQVTM, CDR2 ANQGSEA. The V and J ends lost 3 bases and 4 bases, in that order; junction bases with no gene match: 8. Turning to this clone: In the same sample, other DNA sequences code for this CDR3.

The data were produced by immunoSEQ multiplex PCR, yet TCRdb's version contains in-frame clones alone and is incomplete. The data hold about 46,000 clones, with around 90% observed a single time. This chain uses TRBV29-1 with TRBJ2-2, with 10 positions matching TRBD2. The sequence came from a female donor with multiple sclerosis, enrolled in a pregnancy study. The sequenced sample was CD4+ T cells from peripheral blood mononuclear cells, obtained after pregnancy. The CDR3 is CSVDTAGGPFTGELFF. The CDR3, as DNA: TGCAGCGTTGATACAGCGGGAGGGCCATTCACCGGGGAGCTGTTTTTT.